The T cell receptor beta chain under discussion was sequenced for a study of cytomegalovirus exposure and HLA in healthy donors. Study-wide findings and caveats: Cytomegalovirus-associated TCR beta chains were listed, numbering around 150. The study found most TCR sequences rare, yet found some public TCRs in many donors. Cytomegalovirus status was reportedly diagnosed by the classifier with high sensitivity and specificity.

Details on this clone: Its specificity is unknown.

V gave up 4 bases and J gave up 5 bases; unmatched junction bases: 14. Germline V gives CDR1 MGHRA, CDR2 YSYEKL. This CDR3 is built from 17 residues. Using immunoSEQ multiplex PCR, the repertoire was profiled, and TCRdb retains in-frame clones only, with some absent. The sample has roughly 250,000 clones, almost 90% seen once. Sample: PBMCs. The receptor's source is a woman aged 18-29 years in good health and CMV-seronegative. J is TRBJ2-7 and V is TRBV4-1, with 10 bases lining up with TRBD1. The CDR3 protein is CASSLRPPGQGYHEQYF. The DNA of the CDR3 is TGCGCCAGCAGCCTCAGGCCCCCGGGACAGGGGTACCACGAGCAGTACTTC.